The rows below give T cell receptor beta chains drawn from one sample of a study of blood T cell repertoires in COVID-19. TCRdb's copy holds only in-frame clones and misses some; the assay was immunoSEQ multiplex PCR. The repertoire holds around 300,000 clones, with roughly 85% as singletons. Sequencing was done on a sample of peripheral blood. These receptors all stem from a human donor in a cohort sampled during active COVID-19. Both conserved end residues are part of each CDR3. D genes are given only for firm matches. Clone size, where shown, is once, few, many, or a class for clones that have expanded.

clone size	V gene	D gene	J gene	CDR3 DNA	CDR3 protein
few	TRBV7-9	NA	TRBJ2-5	TGTGCCAGCAGCCGAGAGACCCAGTACTTC	CASSRETQYF
NA	TRBV19	TRBD1	TRBJ1-2	TGTGCCAGTAGCGCGACAGGGGCTAACTATGGCTACACCTTC	CASSATGANYGYTF
NA	TRBV14	TRBD1	TRBJ2-1	TGTGCCAGCAGCCAAGATGGCGGACAGGGATACAATGAGCAGTTCTTC	CASSQDGGQGYNEQFF
NA	TRBV5-1	NA	TRBJ2-4	TGCGCCAGCAGCTTGGAATCTTACAAAAACATTCAGTACTTC	CASSLESYKNIQYF
NA	TRBV7-3	NA	TRBJ2-7	TGTGCCAGCAGCTTAACGGGGGGGCTCAGCGAGCAGTACTTC	CASSLTGGLSEQYF
NA	TRBV29-1	NA	TRBJ2-7	TGCAGCGTTGGGAGGACAGAAAAGGCCTACGAGCAGTACTTC	CSVGRTEKAYEQYF
NA	TRBV6-5	NA	TRBJ1-6	TGTGCCAGCAGCCGCGCACGACAGAATTCACCCCTCCACTTT	CASSRARQNSPLHF
NA	TRBV10-3	NA	TRBJ1-1	TGTGCCATCAGTGAGTCAGGGGAGGCCACTGAAGCTTTCTTT	CAISESGEATEAFF
once	TRBV5-6	NA	TRBJ1-3	TGTGCCAGCAGCGGCCGTTCATCTGGAAACACCATATATTTT	CASSGRSSGNTIYF
NA	TRBV18	TRBD2	TRBJ2-7	TGTGCCAGCTCCGGACTAGCCTTGTACGAGCAGTACTTC	CASSGLALYEQYF
NA	TRBV2	NA	TRBJ1-5	TGTGCCAGCAGTGAAACTAGGCAGATACTCAATCAGCCCCAGCATTTT	CASSETRQILNQPQHF
once	TRBV5-4	NA	TRBJ2-3	TGTGCCAGCAGCTTGCCGGGATCCCAAGGTACGCAGTATTTT	CASSLPGSQGTQYF
once	TRBV24-1	NA	TRBJ2-3	TGTGCCACCAGTGATACCCGGGTTTCTAGCACAGATACGCAGTATTTT	CATSDTRVSSTDTQYF
NA	TRBV5-1	TRBD1	TRBJ1-1	TGCGCCAGCAGCTTAGGACAGGGGAGGACCATGGGGACTGAAGCTTTCTTT	CASSLGQGRTMGTEAFF
NA	TRBV2	NA	TRBJ1-4	TGTGCCAGCCGGACAGAGTATAATGAAAAACTGTTTTTT	CASRTEYNEKLFF
NA	TRBV6-5	TRBD1	TRBJ1-1	TGTGCCAGCAGTACGGACAGGGGTTGGGTTGAAGCTTTCTTT	CASSTDRGWVEAFF
NA	TRBV9	TRBD1	TRBJ2-7	TGTGCCAGCAGCGTAGAGGGACAGGGTGGCTACGAGCAGTACTTC	CASSVEGQGGYEQYF
NA	TRBV3-1/TRBV3-2	NA	TRBJ1-3	TGTGCCAGCAGCCAAGACTACAGCTCTGGAAACACCATATATTTT	CASSQDYSSGNTIYF
NA	TRBV28	TRBD1	TRBJ2-7	TGTGCCAGCAGGACTACGGGACAGGGGGCAAACGAGCAGTACTTC	CASRTTGQGANEQYF
NA	TRBV19	NA	TRBJ1-2	TGTGCCAGTAGTATAGATTTGGACAAGGAAGGCTACACCTTC	CASSIDLDKEGYTF
few	TRBV5-1	NA	TRBJ1-1	TGCGCCAGCAGCTTGGCCAGGGTGGGCACTGAAGCTTTCTTT	CASSLARVGTEAFF
NA	TRBV7-2	TRBD1	TRBJ1-2	TGTGCCAGCAGCTTAGGACAGGGTAGGGATGGCTACACCTTC	CASSLGQGRDGYTF
NA	TRBV19	TRBD1	TRBJ1-2	TGTGCCAGTAGTATAGGACAGGGCTATGGCTACACCTTC	CASSIGQGYGYTF
NA	TRBV9	TRBD2	TRBJ2-3	TGTGCCAGCAACATGCGGGGGGGCACAGATACGCAGTATTTT	CASNMRGGTDTQYF
NA	TRBV5-1	TRBD1	TRBJ2-6	TGCGCCACCCGGGACAGCCATATCTCAGTCACGGGGGCCAACGTCCTGACTTTC	CATRDSHISVTGANVLTF
once	TRBV27	TRBD1	TRBJ1-2	TGTGCCAGCAGTTTAGGGACAGGAAACTATGGCTACACCTTC	CASSLGTGNYGYTF
NA	TRBV5-1	TRBD1	TRBJ1-1	TGCGCCAGCAGCCCTACGACAGGGGGCTACACTGAAGCTTTCTTT	CASSPTTGGYTEAFF